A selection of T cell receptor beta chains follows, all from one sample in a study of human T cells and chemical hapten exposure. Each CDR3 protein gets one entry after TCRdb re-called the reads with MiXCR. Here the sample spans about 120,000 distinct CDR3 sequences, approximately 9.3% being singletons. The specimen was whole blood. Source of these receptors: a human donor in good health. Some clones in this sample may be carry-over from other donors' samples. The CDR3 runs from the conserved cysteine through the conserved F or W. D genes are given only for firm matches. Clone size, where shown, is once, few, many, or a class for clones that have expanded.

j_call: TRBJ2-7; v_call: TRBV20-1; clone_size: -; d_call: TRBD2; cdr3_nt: TGCAGTGCCTCGAGGACTAGGGACGGCGAGCAGTACTTC; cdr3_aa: CSASRTRDGEQYF
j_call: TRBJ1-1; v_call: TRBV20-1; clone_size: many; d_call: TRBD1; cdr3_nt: TGCAGTGCTAGACTGGACAGGGCCAGCCGTCTGAACACTGAAGCTTTCTTT; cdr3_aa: CSARLDRASRLNTEAFF
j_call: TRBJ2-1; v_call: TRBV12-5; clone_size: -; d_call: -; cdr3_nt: TGTGCTAGTGGTCCCCCGGAGGCGCACTCCTACAATGAGCAGTTCTTC; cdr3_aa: CASGPPEAHSYNEQFF
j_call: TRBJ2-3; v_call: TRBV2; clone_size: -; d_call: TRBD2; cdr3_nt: TGTGCCAGCAGTGAAGGACGGGGGGGACTTTTT; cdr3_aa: CASSEGRGGLF
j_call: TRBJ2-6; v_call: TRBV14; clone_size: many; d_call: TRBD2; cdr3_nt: TGTGCCAGCAGCCAAGGTGTGATAGCGGGGGATGGGGCCAACGTCCTGACTTTC; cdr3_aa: CASSQGVIAGDGANVLTF
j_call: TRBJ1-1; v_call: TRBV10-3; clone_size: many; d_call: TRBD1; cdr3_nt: TGTGCCATCAGTGAGTGGGACAGGGCAGCCACTGAAGCTTTCTTT; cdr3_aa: CAISEWDRAATEAFF
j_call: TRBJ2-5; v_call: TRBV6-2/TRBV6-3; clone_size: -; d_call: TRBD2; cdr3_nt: TGTGCCAGCAGTTACTTACTAGCGGAGATTCAAGAGACCCAGTACTTC; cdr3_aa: CASSYLLAEIQETQYF
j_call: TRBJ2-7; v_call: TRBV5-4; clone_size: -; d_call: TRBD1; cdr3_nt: TGTGCCAGCAGCTCCCGGGACAGGGGCTCCTACGAGCAGTACTTC; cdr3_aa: CASSSRDRGSYEQYF
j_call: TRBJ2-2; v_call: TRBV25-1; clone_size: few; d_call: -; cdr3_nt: TGTGCCAGCAGTGAATTTGGCGGGGAGCTGTTTTTT; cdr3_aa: CASSEFGGELFF
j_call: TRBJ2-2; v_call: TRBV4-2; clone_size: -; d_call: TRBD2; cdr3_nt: TGTGCCAGCAGCCAAGTTCTTCGGGGGGTAACGGGGACCGGGGAGCTGTTTTTT; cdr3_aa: CASSQVLRGVTGTGELFF
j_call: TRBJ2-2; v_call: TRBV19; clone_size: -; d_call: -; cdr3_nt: TGTGCCAGTAGTATAGGTCGGGAACTCACCGGGGAGCTGTTTTTT; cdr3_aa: CASSIGRELTGELFF
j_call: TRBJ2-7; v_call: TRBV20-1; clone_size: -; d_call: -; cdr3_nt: TGCAGTGCTAGAGAACGCGGCCTCGGGGAGCAGTACTTC; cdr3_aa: CSARERGLGEQYF
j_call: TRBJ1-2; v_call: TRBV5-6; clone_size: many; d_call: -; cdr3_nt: TGTGCCAGCAGCTTGGTTAGGGATCAGAACTATGGCTACACCTTC; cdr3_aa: CASSLVRDQNYGYTF
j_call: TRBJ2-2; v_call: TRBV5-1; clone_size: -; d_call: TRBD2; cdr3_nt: TGCGCCAGCAGCTTGGCGGGACTAGCGGGAACTACCGGGGAGCTGTTTTTT; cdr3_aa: CASSLAGLAGTTGELFF
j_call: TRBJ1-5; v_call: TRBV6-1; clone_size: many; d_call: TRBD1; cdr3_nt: TGTGCCAGCCGAGGACAGGGGGCCTTTCAGCCCCAGCATTTT; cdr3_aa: CASRGQGAFQPQHF
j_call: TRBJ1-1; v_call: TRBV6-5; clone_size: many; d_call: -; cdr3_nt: TGTGCCAGCAGTTATGGCGGGGGCACTGAAGCTTTCTTT; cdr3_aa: CASSYGGGTEAFF
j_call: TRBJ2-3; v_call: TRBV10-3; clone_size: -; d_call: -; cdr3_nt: TGTGCCATCAGTGAGTCCAGAGTAGCCCCTAGCACAGATACGCAGTATTTT; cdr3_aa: CAISESRVAPSTDTQYF
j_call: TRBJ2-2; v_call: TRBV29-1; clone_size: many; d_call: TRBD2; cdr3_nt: TGCAGCGTCCGGACTAGCGGTACCGGGGAGCTGTTTTTT; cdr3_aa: CSVRTSGTGELFF
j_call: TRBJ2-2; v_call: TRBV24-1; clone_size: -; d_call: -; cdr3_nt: TGTGCCACCAGTGATTCTGTGCTAGGAAACACCGGGGAGCTGTTTTTT; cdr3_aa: CATSDSVLGNTGELFF
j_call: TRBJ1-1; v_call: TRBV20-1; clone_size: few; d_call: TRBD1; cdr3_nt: TGCAGTGCTAGTCGGGACAGCTCGAACACTGAAGCTTTCTTT; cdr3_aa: CSASRDSSNTEAFF
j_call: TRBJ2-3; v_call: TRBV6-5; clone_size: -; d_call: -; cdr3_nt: TGTGCCAGCGCTGCCGGGACAGATACGCAGTATTTT; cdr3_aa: CASAAGTDTQYF
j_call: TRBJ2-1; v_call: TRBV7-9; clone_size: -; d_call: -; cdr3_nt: TGTGCCAGCAGCTTAAGGGACTGGAATGAGCAGTTCTTC; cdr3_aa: CASSLRDWNEQFF
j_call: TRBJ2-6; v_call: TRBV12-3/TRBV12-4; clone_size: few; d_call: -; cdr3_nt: TGTGCCAGCAGTTACGCCAGGCCTGGGGCCAACGTCCTGACTTTC; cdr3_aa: CASSYARPGANVLTF
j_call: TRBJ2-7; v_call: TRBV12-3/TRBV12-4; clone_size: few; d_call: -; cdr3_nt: TGTGCCAGCAGTTCTTTCCAGGGAGTCCACGAGCAGTACTTC; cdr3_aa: CASSSFQGVHEQYF
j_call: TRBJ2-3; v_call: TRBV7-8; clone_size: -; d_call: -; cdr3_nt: TGTGCCAGCAGAAAAACTCGACAGGCTAGCACAGATACGCAGTATTTT; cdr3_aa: CASRKTRQASTDTQYF
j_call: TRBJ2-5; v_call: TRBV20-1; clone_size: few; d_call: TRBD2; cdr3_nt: TGCAGTGCTACCTTAGCGGGAGACCAAGAGACCCAGTACTTC; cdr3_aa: CSATLAGDQETQYF
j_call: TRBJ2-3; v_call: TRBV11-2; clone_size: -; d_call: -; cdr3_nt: TGTGCCAGCAGTTCCCAGGGGACTAGCACAGATACGCAGTATTTT; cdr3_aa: CASSSQGTSTDTQYF
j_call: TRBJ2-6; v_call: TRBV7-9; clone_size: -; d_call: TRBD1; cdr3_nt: TGTGCCAGCAGCCCTCTTCTAGGACAGGGGGCGATAGGGGCCAACGTCCTGACTTTC; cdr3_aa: CASSPLLGQGAIGANVLTF
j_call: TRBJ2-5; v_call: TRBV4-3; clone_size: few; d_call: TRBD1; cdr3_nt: TGCGCCAGCAGCCAAACGCCAGGGGGTTCGGGGGAGACCCAGTACTTC; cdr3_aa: CASSQTPGGSGETQYF
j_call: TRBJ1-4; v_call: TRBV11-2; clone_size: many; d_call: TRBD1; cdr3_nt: TGTGCCAGCACCCCAGCTCAGGGGGCCCTTTTTGAAAAACTGTTTTTT; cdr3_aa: CASTPAQGALFEKLFF
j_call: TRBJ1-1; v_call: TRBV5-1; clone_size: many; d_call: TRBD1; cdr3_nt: TGCGCCAGCAGCTTGGCCCCTAATAATGGACAGGACACTGAAGCTTTCTTT; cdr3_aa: CASSLAPNNGQDTEAFF
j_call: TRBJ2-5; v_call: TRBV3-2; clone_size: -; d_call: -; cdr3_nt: TGTGCCAGCAGCCAAGTACAGAACCAAGAGACCCAGTACTTC; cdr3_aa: CASSQVQNQETQYF
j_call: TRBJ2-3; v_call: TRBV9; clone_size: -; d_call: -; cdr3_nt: TGTGCCAGCAGCGACAGGGTAGATACGCAGTATTTT; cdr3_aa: CASSDRVDTQYF
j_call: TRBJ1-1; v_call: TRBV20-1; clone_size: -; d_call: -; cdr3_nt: TGCAGTGCTAGAGGGGGCGGAGCGAACACTGAAGCTTTCTTT; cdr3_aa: CSARGGGANTEAFF
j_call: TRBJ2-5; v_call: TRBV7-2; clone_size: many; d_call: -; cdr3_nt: TGTGCCAGCGGAACCTTGGGCCAAGAGACCCAGTACTTC; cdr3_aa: CASGTLGQETQYF
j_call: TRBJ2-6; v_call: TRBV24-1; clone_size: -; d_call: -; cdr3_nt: TGTGCCACCAGTCCAGGGGATGGCGGTGACGTCCTGACTTTC; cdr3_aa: CATSPGDGGDVLTF
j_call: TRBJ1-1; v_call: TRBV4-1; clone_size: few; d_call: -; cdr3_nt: TGCGCCAGCAGCCCGCTAGGGGACACTGAAGCTTTCTTT; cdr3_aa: CASSPLGDTEAFF
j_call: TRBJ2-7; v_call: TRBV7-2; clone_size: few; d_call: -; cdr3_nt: TGTGCCAGCAGCTTTAACGGTTCCTACGAGCAGTACTTC; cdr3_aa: CASSFNGSYEQYF
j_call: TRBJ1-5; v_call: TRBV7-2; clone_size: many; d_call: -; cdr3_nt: TGTGCCAGCAGCCCGGAGAGCAATCAGCCCCAGCATTTT; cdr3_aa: CASSPESNQPQHF
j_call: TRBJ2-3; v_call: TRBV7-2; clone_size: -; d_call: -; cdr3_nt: TGTGCCAGCAGCTTATATGGGGGGGCTGGAGATACGCAGTATTTT; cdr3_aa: CASSLYGGAGDTQYF
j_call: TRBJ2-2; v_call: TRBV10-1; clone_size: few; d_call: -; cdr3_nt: TGCGCCAGCAGTGATAGGAGGGCCGGGGAGCTGTTTTTT; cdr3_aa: CASSDRRAGELFF
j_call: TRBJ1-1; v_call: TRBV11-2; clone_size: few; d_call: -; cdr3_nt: TGTGCCAGCACCGGAGGCGGCGGGGGCGGGGCTTTCTTT; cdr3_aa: CASTGGGGGGAFF
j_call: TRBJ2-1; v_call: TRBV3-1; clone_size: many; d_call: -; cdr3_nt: TGTGCCAGCAGCCAAGGAGAGCGGGTTCAGTTCTTC; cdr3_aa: CASSQGERVQFF
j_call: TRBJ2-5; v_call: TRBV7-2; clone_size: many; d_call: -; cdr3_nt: TGTGCCAGCAGCTCCAGGGGGGAAGAGACCCAGTACTTC; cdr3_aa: CASSSRGEETQYF
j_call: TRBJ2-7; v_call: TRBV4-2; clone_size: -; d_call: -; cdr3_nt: TGTGCCAGCAGCCAAGATATGAATTACGAGCAGTACTTC; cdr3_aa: CASSQDMNYEQYF
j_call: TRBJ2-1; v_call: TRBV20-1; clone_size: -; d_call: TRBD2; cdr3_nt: TGCAGTGCTCCCCCGGGACTAGCGGGGGACTACAATGAGCAGTTCTTC; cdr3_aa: CSAPPGLAGDYNEQFF
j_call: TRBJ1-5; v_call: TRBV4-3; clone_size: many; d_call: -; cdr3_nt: TGCGCCAGCAGCCAAGATGGGTCAGGCAATCAGCCCCAGCATTTT; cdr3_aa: CASSQDGSGNQPQHF
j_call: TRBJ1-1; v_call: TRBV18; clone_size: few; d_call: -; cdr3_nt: TGTGCCAGCTCAGGAGGCAGGACAAAGGCCCTGGCTTTCTTT; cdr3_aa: CASSGGRTKALAFF
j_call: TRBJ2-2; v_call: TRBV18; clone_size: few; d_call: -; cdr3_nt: TGTGCCAGCTCACCTGGCAGGGACTACACCGGGGAGCTGTTTTTT; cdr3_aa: CASSPGRDYTGELFF
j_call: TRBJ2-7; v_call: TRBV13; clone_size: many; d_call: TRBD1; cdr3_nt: TGTGCCAGCAGCCCGGGACAGGGTCGGGACGAGCAGTACTTC; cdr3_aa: CASSPGQGRDEQYF
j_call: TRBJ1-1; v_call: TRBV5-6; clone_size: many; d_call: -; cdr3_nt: TGTGCCAGCAGCTCGGCAGGAGGGGAAGCTTTCTTT; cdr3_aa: CASSSAGGEAFF
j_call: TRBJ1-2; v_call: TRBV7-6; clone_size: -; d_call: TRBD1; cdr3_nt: TGTGCCAGCAGCCCGGGACAGTTTCTTAACTATGGCTACACCTTC; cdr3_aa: CASSPGQFLNYGYTF
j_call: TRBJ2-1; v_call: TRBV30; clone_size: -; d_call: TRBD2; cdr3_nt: TGTGCCTGGAGTATAGCGCGGGGGTTTCACAATGAGCAGTTCTTC; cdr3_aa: CAWSIARGFHNEQFF
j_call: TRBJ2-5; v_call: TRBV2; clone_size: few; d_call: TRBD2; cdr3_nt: TGTGCCAGCAGTGACTCTAGCGGGATGGGGACCCAGTACTTC; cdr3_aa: CASSDSSGMGTQYF
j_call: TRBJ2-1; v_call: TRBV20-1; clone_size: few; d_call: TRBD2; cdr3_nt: TGCAGTGCTAGAGATCTAGCGGGAGCCTACAATGAGCAGTTCTTC; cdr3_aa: CSARDLAGAYNEQFF
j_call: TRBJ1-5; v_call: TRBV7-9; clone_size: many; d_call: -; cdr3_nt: TGTGCCAGCAGCTCGACTAATCAGCCCCAGCATTTT; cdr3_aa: CASSSTNQPQHF
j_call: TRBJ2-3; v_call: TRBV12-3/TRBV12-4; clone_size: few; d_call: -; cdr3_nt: TGTGCCAGCAGTCGGGCGGGGATGCTCACAGATACGCAGTATTTT; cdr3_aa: CASSRAGMLTDTQYF
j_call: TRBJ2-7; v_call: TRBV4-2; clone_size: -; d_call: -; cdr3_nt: TGTGCCAGCAGCCAAGGAACGGGGAACTACGAGCAGTACTTC; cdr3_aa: CASSQGTGNYEQYF
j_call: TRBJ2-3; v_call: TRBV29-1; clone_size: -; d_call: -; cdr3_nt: TGCAGCGTTCTTTACTACACCGGGACAACGGTTGGAGCAGATACGCAGTATTTT; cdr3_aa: CSVLYYTGTTVGADTQYF